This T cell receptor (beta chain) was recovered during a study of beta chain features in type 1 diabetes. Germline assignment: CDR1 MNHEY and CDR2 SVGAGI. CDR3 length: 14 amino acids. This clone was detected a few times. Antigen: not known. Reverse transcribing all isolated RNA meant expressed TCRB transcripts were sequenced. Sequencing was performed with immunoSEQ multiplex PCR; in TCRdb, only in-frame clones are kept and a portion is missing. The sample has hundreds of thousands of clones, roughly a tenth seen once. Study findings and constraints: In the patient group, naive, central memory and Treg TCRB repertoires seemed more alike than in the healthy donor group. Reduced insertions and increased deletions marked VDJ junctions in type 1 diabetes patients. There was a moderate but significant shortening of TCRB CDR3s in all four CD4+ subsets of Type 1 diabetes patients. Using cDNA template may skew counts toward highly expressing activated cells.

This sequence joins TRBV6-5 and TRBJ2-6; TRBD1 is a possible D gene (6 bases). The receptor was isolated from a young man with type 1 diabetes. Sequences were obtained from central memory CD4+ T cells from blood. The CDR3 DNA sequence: TGTGCAGTGGACAGCCCCTCTGGGGCCAACGTCCTGACTTTC. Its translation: CAVDSPSGANVLTF.